A selection of T cell receptor beta chains follows, all from one sample in a study of blood T cells in healthy people across ages. In TCRdb, the 5' RACE reads were re-called with MiXCR into one record per CDR3 protein. The top ten clones hold roughly 8% of a sample with some 1.5 million distinct CDR3 sequences, 28% of them seen once. The sample consisted of blood. The receptors were sampled from a woman aged 30 to 39 in good health. Both conserved end residues are part of each CDR3. D genes are given only for firm matches. The size of a clone is reported for some rows only, either as once, few or many, or as a class for expanded clones.

>once|TRBV7-2|TRBJ1-1|.|14
CASSTPGQNTEAFF
TGTGCCAGCAGCACCCCGGGACAGAACACTGAAGCTTTCTTT
>.|TRBV12-3/TRBV12-4|TRBJ1-2|.|13
CASRGPGGGGYTF
TGTGCCAGCAGAGGGCCCGGAGGGGGTGGCTACACCTTC
>.|TRBV20-1|TRBJ2-3|.|16
CSARSRRLTSTDTQYF
TGCAGTGCTAGATCCCGGCGGCTGACTAGCACAGATACGCAGTATTTT
>.|TRBV5-5|TRBJ1-2|.|15
CASSLGREANYGYTF
TGTGCCAGCAGCTTGGGGAGAGAAGCTAACTATGGCTACACCTTC
>few|TRBV12-3/TRBV12-4|TRBJ2-5|.|13
CASSEQSQETQYF
TGTGCCAGCTCTGAACAGTCCCAAGAGACCCAGTACTTC
>few|TRBV12-3/TRBV12-4|TRBJ2-1|.|14
CASLEGGTYNEQFF
TGTGCCAGCTTAGAGGGGGGTACCTACAATGAGCAGTTCTTC
>once|TRBV7-9|TRBJ2-2|TRBD2|14
CASSRLADTGELFF
TGTGCCAGCAGCCGCCTAGCGGACACCGGGGAGCTGTTTTTT
>many|TRBV3-1|TRBJ2-1|.|14
CASSQGRSYNEQFF
TGTGCCAGCAGCCAGGGCCGGTCCTACAATGAGCAGTTCTTC
>few|TRBV28|TRBJ1-5|.|16
CASSPEGEGSNQPQHF
TGTGCCAGCAGCCCGGAGGGGGAGGGAAGCAATCAGCCCCAGCATTTT
>few|TRBV7-2|TRBJ2-3|.|15
CASSVTGTHTDTQYF
TGTGCCAGCAGCGTAACAGGTACTCACACAGATACGCAGTATTTT
>.|TRBV12-3/TRBV12-4|TRBJ2-1|.|11
CASSVRQEQFF
TGTGCCAGCAGTGTAAGGCAGGAGCAGTTCTTC
>few|TRBV7-9|TRBJ1-1|.|12
CASSVSYTEAFF
TGTGCCAGCAGCGTATCCTACACTGAAGCTTTCTTT
>few|TRBV5-1|TRBJ2-6|.|16
CASSPGGWSGANVLTF
TGCGCCAGCAGCCCGGGCGGTTGGTCGGGGGCCAACGTCCTGACTTTC
>few|TRBV7-9|TRBJ2-1|TRBD1|18
CASSLGYGGQGSHNEQFF
TGTGCCAGCAGCTTAGGGTATGGGGGACAGGGGTCCCACAATGAGCAGTTCTTC
>few|TRBV6-5|TRBJ1-2|TRBD1|14
CASSYGGTGDGYTF
TGTGCCAGCAGTTACGGAGGGACAGGGGACGGCTACACCTTC
>few|TRBV7-6|TRBJ1-5|TRBD1|12
CASSPDRGPQHF
TGTGCCAGCAGCCCGGACAGGGGGCCCCAGCATTTT
>.|TRBV12-3/TRBV12-4|TRBJ2-3|.|14
CASSFYVTTDTQYF
TGTGCCAGCAGTTTCTACGTGACCACAGATACGCAGTATTTT
>.|TRBV29-1|TRBJ2-1|.|13
CSGLRDALNEQFF
TGCAGCGGCCTGAGGGATGCCCTCAATGAGCAGTTCTTC
>.|TRBV20-1|TRBJ2-1|.|15
CSASPADGGGREQFF
TGCAGTGCTAGTCCGGCGGACGGGGGCGGCCGGGAGCAGTTCTTC
>few|TRBV3-1|TRBJ1-2|.|13
CASSQSRGGGYTF
TGTGCCAGCAGCCAATCGAGAGGAGGTGGCTACACCTTC
>.|TRBV5-1|TRBJ2-7|.|13
CASNDPGACEQYF
TGCGCCAGCAATGATCCTGGGGCTTGCGAGCAGTACTTC
>many|TRBV5-8|TRBJ2-7|.|17
CASSSRIRGGLSYEQYF
TGTGCCAGCAGCTCCCGGATAAGGGGAGGTCTGTCCTACGAGCAGTACTTC
>many|TRBV25-1|TRBJ2-1|TRBD2|18
CASSDQSGRKSSYNEQFF
TGTGCCAGCAGTGATCAGAGCGGGAGGAAGAGCTCCTACAATGAGCAGTTCTTC
>few|TRBV6-5|TRBJ2-7|.|14
CASSSVGRTYEQYF
TGTGCCAGCAGTTCCGTGGGACGGACCTACGAGCAGTACTTC
>.|TRBV2|TRBJ2-7|TRBD1|15
CASPRRRDRLYEQYF
TGTGCCAGTCCACGCCGCCGGGACAGGCTCTACGAGCAGTACTTC
>many|TRBV10-2|TRBJ2-7|.|14
CASSGETGSYEQYF
TGCGCCAGCAGTGGGGAGACTGGGAGCTACGAGCAGTACTTC
>.|TRBV7-7|TRBJ2-4|.|12
CASSGGRHIQYF
TGTGCCAGCAGCGGAGGGCGACACATTCAGTACTTC
>few|TRBV11-2|TRBJ2-7|.|17
CASSLGEWSGYPYEQYF
TGTGCCAGCAGCTTAGGGGAGTGGTCAGGGTATCCCTACGAGCAGTACTTC
>.|TRBV10-3|TRBJ1-2|.|14
CAISELGGRDGYTF
TGTGCCATCAGTGAGCTGGGGGGCAGGGATGGCTACACCTTC
>.|TRBV25-1|TRBJ2-1|.|13
CASSDQARDEQFF
TGTGCCAGCAGTGACCAGGCTAGGGATGAGCAGTTCTTC
>.|TRBV18|TRBJ2-1|TRBD1|15
CASSSGTGGLNEQFF
TGTGCCAGCTCGTCCGGGACAGGGGGCTTGAATGAGCAGTTCTTC
>.|TRBV18|TRBJ2-7|.|13
CASSPPARGEQYF
TGTGCCAGCTCACCACCTGCAAGGGGTGAGCAGTACTTC
>many|TRBV7-2|TRBJ2-1|TRBD1|17
CASSLDFRTGVYNEQFF
TGTGCCAGCAGCTTAGACTTTCGGACAGGGGTCTACAATGAGCAGTTCTTC
>many|TRBV20-1|TRBJ2-5|TRBD2|13
CSATNSGEETQYF
TGCAGTGCTACTAATAGCGGGGAGGAGACCCAGTACTTC
>few|TRBV6-2/TRBV6-3|TRBJ2-5|.|16
CASMGDSPRYQETQYF
TGTGCCAGTATGGGGGACTCTCCTCGGTACCAAGAGACCCAGTACTTC
>many|TRBV12-3/TRBV12-4|TRBJ2-6|TRBD1|17
CASSSTRTGAGANVLTF
TGTGCCAGCAGTTCAACCCGAACAGGGGCTGGGGCCAACGTCCTGACTTTC
>few|TRBV5-5|TRBJ2-1|.|13
CASSLEPANEQFF
TGTGCCAGCAGCTTGGAACCAGCGAATGAGCAGTTCTTC
>.|TRBV6-5|TRBJ2-5|TRBD2|16
CANSSRTSGVQETQYF
TGTGCCAACAGTTCACGGACTAGCGGGGTCCAAGAGACCCAGTACTTC
>many|TRBV10-3|TRBJ1-1|.|13
CAISESENTEAFF
TGTGCCATCAGTGAGTCAGAGAACACTGAAGCTTTCTTT
>few|TRBV11-2|TRBJ2-1|TRBD2|18
CASSGHQTSGSSYNEQFF
TGTGCCAGCAGCGGACACCAGACTAGCGGAAGCTCCTACAATGAGCAGTTCTTC
>.|TRBV12-3/TRBV12-4|TRBJ2-1|TRBD2|14
CASSEGTSAGEQFF
TGTGCCAGCAGTGAAGGGACTAGCGCAGGTGAGCAGTTCTTC
>.|TRBV10-3|TRBJ2-7|TRBD2|14
CAISKGTSGREQYF
TGTGCCATCTCTAAAGGGACTAGCGGGCGCGAGCAGTACTTC
>.|TRBV12-3/TRBV12-4|TRBJ2-7|.|12
CASSLSYYEQYF
TGTGCCAGCAGTTTATCTTACTACGAGCAGTACTTC
>many|TRBV27|TRBJ2-7|TRBD1|15
CASSTGGRASYEQYF
TGTGCCAGCAGTACAGGGGGGCGCGCCTCCTACGAGCAGTACTTC
>.|TRBV20-1|TRBJ2-5|.|10
CSAGARTQYF
TGCAGTGCTGGGGCGAGGACCCAGTACTTC
>many|TRBV4-1|TRBJ2-1|.|13
CASSPLLYNEQFF
TGCGCCAGCAGCCCCCTCCTATACAATGAGCAGTTCTTC